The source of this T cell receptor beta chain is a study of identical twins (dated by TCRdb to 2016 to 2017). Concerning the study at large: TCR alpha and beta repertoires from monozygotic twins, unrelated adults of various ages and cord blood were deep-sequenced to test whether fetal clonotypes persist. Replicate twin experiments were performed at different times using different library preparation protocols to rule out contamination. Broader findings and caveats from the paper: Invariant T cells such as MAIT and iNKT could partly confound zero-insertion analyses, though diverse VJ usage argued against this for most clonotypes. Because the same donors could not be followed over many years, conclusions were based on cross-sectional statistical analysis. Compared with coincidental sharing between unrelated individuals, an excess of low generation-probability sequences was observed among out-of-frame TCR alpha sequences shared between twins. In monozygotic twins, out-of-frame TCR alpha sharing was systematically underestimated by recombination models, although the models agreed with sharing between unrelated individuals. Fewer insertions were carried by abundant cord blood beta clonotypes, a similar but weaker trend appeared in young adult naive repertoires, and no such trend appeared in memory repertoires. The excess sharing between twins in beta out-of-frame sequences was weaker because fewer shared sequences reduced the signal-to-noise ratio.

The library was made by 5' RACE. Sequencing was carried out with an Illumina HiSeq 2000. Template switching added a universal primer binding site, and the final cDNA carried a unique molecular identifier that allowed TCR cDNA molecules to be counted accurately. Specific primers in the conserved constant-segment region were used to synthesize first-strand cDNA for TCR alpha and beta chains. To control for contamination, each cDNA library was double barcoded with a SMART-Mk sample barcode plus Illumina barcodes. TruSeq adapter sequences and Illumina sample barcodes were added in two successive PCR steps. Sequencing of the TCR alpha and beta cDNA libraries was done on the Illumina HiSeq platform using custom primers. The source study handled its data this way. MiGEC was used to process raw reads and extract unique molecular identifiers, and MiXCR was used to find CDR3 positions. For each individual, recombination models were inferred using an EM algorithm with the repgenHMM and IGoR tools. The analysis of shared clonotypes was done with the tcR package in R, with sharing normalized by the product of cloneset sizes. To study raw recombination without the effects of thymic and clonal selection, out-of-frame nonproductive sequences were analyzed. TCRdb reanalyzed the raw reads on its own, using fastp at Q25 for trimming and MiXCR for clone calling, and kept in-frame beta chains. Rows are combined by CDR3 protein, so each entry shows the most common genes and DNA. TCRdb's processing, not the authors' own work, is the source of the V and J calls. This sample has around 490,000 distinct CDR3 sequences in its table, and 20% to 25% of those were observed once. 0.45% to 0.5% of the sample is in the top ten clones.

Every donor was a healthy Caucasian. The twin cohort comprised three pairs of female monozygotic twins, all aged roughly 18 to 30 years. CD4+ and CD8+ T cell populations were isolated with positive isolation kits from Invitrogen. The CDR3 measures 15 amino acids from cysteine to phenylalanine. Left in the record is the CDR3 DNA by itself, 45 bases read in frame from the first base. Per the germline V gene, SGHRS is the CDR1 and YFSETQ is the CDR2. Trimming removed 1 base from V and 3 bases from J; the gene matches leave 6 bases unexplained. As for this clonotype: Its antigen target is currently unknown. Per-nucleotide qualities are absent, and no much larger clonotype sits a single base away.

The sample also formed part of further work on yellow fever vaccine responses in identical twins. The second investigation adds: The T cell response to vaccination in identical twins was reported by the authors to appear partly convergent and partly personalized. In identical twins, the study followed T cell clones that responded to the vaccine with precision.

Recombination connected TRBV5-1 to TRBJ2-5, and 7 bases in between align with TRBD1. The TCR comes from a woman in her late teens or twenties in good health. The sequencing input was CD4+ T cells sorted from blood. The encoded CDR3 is CASSLKGGGEETQYF. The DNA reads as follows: TGCGCCAGCAGCTTGAAAGGGGGCGGAGAAGAGACCCAGTACTTC.